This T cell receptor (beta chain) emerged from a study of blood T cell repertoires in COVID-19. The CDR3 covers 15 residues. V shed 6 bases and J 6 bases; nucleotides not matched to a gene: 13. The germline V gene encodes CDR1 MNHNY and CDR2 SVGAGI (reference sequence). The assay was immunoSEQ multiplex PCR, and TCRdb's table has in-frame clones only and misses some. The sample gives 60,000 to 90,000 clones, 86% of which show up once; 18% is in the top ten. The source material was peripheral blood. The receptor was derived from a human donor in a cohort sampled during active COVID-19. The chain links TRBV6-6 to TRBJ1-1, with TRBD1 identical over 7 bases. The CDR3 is CASRPGDHRGSEAFF. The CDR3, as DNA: TGTGCCAGCAGACCCGGAGATCACAGGGGCTCTGAAGCTTTCTTT.